Sequencing of this TCR beta chain was carried out in a study of shared clonotypes between healthy human individuals. About the study: Each donor's CD4 naive and CD4 memory cells filled three plates apiece, CD8 naive two, and CD8 memory one. Overall study findings and caveats: Inspection by rarefaction showed sorted-subset sequencing to be incomplete despite large depth.

Sequencing used immunoSEQ multiplex PCR; TCRdb keeps in-frame clones, though not all of them. This table has about 820,000 clones, 85% to 95% appearing once. Naive CD8 cells lacked CD45RO and underwent positive selection for CCR7, leaving out terminally differentiated effector memory CD45RA+ cells. The CDR3 consists of 14 residues. With V trimmed by 2 bases and J by 5 bases, 3 bases remained unmatched. The germline CDR1 and CDR2 sequences are SGHVS and FQNEAQ. Notes on this clone: The antigen remains unidentified.

Specimen: naive CD8+ T cells sorted from blood. The J gene is TRBJ2-7, the V gene TRBV7-8; 10 bases map to TRBD1. This sequence was found in a man under 40 in good health. CDR3 residues: CASSLKGQGHEQYF. DNA of the CDR3: TGTGCCAGCAGCTTAAAGGGACAGGGGCACGAGCAGTACTTC.